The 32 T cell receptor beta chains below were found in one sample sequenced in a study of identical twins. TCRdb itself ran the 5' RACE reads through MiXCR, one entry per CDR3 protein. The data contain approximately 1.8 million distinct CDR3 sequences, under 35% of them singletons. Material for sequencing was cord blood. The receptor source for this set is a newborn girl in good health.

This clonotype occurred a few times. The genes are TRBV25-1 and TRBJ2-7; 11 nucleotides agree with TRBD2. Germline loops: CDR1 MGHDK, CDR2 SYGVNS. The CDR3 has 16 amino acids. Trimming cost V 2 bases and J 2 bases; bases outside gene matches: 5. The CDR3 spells CASSETRLAGPYEQYF. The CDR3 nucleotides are TGTGCCAGCAGTGAAACCCGACTAGCGGGGCCCTACGAGCAGTACTTC.

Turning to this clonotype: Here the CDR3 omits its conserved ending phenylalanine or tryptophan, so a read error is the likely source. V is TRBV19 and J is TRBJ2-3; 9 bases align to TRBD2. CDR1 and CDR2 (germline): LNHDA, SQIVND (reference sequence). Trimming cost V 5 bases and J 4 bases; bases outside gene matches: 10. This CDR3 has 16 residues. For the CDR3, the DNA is TGTGCCAGTAGTCGGATAGCGGGAGCGATCGCAGATACGCAGTATATT. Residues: CASSRIAGAIADTQYI.

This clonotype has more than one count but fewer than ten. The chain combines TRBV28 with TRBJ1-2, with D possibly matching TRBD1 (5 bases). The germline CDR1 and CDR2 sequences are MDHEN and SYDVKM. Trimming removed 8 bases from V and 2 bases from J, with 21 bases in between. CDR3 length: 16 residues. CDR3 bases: TGTGCCAGCGGAGGATCGGGGTCAGGGTTAAACTATGGCTACACCTTC. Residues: CASGGSGSGLNYGYTF.

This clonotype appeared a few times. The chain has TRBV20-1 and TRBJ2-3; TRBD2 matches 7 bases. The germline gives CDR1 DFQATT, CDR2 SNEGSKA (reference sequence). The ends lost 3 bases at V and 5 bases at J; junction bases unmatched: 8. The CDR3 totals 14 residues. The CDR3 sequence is CSASLHRGRDTQYF. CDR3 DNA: TGCAGTGCTAGCCTACACCGCGGGAGAGATACGCAGTATTTT.

This CDR3 reads CASSLKGAVTEAFF. The CDR3, as DNA: TGTGCCAGCAGCTTGAAGGGGGCTGTTACTGAAGCTTTCTTT. V and J are TRBV5-5 and TRBJ1-1, with 7 bases lining up with TRBD1. Trimming at V came to 1 base and at J to 5 bases, leaving 5 bases not matched to a gene. Germline CDR1 is SGHKS and CDR2 is YYEKEE (reference sequence). This CDR3 spans 14 amino acids.

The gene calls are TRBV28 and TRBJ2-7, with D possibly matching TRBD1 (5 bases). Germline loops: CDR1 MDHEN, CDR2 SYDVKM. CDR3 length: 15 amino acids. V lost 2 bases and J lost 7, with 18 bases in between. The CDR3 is CASSLIRVGGNEQYF. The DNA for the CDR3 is TGTGCCAGCAGTTTAATCAGGGTTGGTGGCAATGAGCAGTACTTC.

The CDR3 bases are TGTGCCAGCAGGTTGGTGCAGGGGGCCTACGAGCAGTACTTC. Its protein is CASRLVQGAYEQYF. The rearrangement links TRBV2 to TRBJ2-7; the match to TRBD1 covers 7 bases. The length of the CDR3 is 14 residues. CDR1 SNHLY and CDR2 FYNNEI come from the germline V gene. The ends lost 6 bases at V and 2 bases at J; junction bases unmatched: 7.

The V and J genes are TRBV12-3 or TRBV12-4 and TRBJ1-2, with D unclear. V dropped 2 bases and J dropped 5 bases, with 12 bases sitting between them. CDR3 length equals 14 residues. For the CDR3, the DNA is TGTGCCAGCAGTTTAAAGAGACTACCATATGGCTACACCTTC. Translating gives CASSLKRLPYGYTF.

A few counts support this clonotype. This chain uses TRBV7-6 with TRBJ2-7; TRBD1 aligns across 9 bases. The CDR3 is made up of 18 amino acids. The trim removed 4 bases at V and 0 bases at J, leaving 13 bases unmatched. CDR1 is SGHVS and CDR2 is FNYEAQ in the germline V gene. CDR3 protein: CASSSLKKGTGHSYEQYF. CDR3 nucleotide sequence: TGTGCCAGCAGCTCTTTGAAAAAGGGGACAGGGCACTCCTACGAGCAGTACTTC.

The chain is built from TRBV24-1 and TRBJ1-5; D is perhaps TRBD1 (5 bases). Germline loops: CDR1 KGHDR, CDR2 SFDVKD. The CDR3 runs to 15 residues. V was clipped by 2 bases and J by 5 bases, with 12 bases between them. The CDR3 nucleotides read TGTGCCACCAGTGATTCCTGGGACGGCCATCAGCCCCAGCATTTT. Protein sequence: CATSDSWDGHQPQHF.

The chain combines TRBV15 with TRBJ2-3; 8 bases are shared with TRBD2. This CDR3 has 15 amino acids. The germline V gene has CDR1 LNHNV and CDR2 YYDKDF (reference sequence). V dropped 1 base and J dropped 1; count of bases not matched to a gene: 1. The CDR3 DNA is TGTGCCACCAGCAGAGGGACTAGCCGCACAGATACGCAGTATTTT. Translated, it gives CATSRGTSRTDTQYF.

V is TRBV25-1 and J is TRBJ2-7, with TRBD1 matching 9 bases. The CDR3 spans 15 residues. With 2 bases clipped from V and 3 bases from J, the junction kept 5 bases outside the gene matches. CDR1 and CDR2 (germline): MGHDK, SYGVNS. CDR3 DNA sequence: TGTGCCAGCAGTGAAGGCGGGACAGGGCACTACGAGCAGTACTTC. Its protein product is CASSEGGTGHYEQYF.

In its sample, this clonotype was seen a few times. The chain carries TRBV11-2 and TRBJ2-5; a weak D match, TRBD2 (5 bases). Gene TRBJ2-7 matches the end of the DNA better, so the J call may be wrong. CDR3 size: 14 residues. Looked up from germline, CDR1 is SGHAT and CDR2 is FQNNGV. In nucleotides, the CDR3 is TGTGCCAGCAGCTTAAGCCCTAGCCTATACGAGCAGTACTTC. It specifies CASSLSPSLYEQYF.

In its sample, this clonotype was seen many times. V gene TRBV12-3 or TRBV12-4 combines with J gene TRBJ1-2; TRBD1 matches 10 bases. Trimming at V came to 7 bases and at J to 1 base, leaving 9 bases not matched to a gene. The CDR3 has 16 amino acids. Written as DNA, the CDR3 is TGTGCCAGCACCTCGGACAGGGGGAGACGTAACTATGGCTACACCTTC. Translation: CASTSDRGRRNYGYTF.

The CDR3 nucleotides read TGCAGTGCTTCCTCCGGGACAGGGTATCAGCCCCAGCATTTT. Protein product: CSASSGTGYQPQHF. The chain combines TRBV20-1 with TRBJ1-5; TRBD1 matches 9 bases. V lost 5 bases and J lost 5; bases outside the gene matches: 7. Germline lookup yields CDR1 DFQATT and CDR2 SNEGSKA (reference sequence). This CDR3 spans 14 amino acids.

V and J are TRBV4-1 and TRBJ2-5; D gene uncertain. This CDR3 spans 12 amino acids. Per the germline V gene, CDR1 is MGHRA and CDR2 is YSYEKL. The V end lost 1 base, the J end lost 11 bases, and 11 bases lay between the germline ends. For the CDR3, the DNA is TGCGCCAGCAGCCAAGTCGCCCGTCTGCAGTACTTC. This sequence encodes CASSQVARLQYF.

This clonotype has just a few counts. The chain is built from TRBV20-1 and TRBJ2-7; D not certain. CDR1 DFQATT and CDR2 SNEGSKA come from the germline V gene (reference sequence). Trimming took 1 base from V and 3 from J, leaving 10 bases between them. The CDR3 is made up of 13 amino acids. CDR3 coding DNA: TGCAGTGCTAGAGGGGCTTATAACTACGAGCAGTACTTC. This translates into CSARGAYNYEQYF.

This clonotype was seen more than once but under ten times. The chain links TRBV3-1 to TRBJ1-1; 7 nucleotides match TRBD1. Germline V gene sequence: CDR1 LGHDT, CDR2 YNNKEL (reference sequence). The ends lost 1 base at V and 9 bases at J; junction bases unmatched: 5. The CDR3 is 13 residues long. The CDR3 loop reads CASSQGRQGKAFF. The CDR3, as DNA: TGTGCCAGCAGCCAAGGAAGACAGGGCAAAGCTTTCTTT.

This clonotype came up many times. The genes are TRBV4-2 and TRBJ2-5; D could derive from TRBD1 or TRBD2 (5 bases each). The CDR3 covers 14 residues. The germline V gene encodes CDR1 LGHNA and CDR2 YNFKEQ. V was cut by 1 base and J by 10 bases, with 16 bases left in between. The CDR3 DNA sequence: TGTGCCAGCAGCCAAGTTGGACCCGGGGACCTCCAGTACTTC. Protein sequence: CASSQVGPGDLQYF.

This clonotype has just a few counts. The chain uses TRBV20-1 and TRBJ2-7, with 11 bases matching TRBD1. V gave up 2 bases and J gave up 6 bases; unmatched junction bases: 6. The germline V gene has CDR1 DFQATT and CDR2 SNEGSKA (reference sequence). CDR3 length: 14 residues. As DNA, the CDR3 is TGCAGTGCTAGACCCCCGGGACAGGGGGGCGAGCAGTACTTC. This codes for CSARPPGQGGEQYF.

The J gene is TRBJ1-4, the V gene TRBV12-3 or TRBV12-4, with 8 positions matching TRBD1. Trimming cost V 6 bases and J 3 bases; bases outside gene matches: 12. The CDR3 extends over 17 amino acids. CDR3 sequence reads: CASSPNRGSVSNEKLFF. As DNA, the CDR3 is TGTGCCAGCAGCCCCAACAGGGGGAGCGTTTCTAATGAAAAACTGTTTTTT.

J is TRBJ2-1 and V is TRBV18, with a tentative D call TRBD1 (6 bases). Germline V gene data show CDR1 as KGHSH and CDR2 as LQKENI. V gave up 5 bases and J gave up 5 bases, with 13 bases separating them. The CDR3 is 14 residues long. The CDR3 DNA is TGTGCCAGCTCAGGGACAATGACCCACAATGAGCAGTTCTTC. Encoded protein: CASSGTMTHNEQFF.

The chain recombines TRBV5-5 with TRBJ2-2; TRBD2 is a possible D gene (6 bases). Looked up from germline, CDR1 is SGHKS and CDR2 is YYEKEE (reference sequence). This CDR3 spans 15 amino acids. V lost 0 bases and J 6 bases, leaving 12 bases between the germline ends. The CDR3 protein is CASSLAGVRAGELFF. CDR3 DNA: TGTGCCAGCAGCTTGGCGGGGGTAAGGGCCGGGGAGCTGTTTTTT. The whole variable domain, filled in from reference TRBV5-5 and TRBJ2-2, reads DAGVTQSPTHLIKTRGQQVTLRCSPISGHKSVSWYQQVLGQGPQFIFQYYEKEERGRGNFPDRFSARQFPNYSSELNVNALLLGDSALYLCASSLAGVRAGELFFGEGSRLTVL.

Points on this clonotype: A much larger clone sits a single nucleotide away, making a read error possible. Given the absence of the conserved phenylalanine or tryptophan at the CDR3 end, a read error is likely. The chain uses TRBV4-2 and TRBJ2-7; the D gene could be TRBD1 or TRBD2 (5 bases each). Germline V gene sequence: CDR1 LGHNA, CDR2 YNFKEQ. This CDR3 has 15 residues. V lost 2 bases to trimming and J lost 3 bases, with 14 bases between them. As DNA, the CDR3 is TGTGCCAGCAGCCAAATCCTCACGGGGCACTACGAGCAGTACTGC. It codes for CASSQILTGHYEQYC.

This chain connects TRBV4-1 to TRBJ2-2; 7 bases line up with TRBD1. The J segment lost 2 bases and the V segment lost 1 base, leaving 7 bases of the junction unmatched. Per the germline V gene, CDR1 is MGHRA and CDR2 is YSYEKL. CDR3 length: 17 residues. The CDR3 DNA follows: TGCGCCAGCAGCCAAGCTCCCGGGACAGCAAACACCGGGGAGCTGTTTTTT. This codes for CASSQAPGTANTGELFF.

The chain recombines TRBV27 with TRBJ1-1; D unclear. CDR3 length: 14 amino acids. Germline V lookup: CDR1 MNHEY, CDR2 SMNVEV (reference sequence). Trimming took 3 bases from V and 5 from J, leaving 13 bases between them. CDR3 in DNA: TGTGCCAGCAGTTTTGAGCGTGTGAGGACTGAAGCTTTCTTT. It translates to CASSFERVRTEAFF.

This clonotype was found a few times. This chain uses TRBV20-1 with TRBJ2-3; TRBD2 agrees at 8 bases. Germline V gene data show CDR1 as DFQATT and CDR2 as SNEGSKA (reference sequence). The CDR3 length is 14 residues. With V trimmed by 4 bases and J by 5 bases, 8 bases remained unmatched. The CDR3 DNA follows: TGCAGTGCTACCGCCGGGGGGGCCGAAGATACGCAGTATTTT. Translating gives CSATAGGAEDTQYF.

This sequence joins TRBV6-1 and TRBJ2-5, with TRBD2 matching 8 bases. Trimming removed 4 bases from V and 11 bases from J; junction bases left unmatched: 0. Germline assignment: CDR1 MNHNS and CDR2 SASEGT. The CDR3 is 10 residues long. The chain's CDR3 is CASSGLAQYF. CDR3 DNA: TGTGCCAGCAGTGGACTAGCGCAGTACTTC.

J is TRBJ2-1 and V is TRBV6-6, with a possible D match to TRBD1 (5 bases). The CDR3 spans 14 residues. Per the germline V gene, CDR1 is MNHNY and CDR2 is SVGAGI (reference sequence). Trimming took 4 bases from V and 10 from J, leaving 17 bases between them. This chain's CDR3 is CASSLVGQYDEQFF. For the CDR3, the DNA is TGTGCCAGCAGTTTGGTGGGGCAGTACGACGAGCAGTTCTTC.

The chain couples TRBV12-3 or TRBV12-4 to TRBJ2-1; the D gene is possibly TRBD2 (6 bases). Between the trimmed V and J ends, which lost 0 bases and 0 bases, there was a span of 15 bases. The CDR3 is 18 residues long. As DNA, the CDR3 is TGTGCCAGCAGTTTAGCGCGGAGGGGTCTTAGCTCCTACAATGAGCAGTTCTTC. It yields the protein CASSLARRGLSSYNEQFF.

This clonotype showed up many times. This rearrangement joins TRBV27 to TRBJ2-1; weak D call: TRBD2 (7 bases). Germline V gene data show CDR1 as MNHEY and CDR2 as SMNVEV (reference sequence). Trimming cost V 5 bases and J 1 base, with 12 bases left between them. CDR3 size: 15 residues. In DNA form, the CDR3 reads TGTGCCAGCAGTAAGGGAGGGGGGTCCTACAATGAGCAGTTCTTC. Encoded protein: CASSKGGGSYNEQFF.

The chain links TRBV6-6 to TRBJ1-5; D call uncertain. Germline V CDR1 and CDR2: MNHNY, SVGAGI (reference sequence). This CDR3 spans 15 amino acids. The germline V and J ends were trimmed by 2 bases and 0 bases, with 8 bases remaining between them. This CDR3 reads CASSYDWSSNQPQHF. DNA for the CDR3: TGTGCCAGCAGTTACGACTGGAGTAGCAATCAGCCCCAGCATTTT.